Below, 16 T cell receptor beta chains from the same sample are listed, as sequenced in a study of identical twins. In TCRdb, the 5' RACE reads were re-called with MiXCR into one record per CDR3 protein. Seen here are approximately 890,000 distinct CDR3 sequences, 12% observed once, and the top ten hold 1.5% to 2%. These data were likewise used in another study, on yellow fever vaccine responses in identical twins.

The specimen was PBMCs. The receptors come from a woman under 30 in good health.

This clonotype was found a few times. V usage is TRBV12-5 and J usage is TRBJ2-4; TRBD1 aligns across 10 bases. The CDR3 runs 14 residues. With 5 bases clipped from V and 9 bases from J, the junction kept 7 bases outside the gene matches. Per germline, CDR1 LGHNT and CDR2 FRNRAP. CDR3 loop: CASGIPGTGVIQYF. The CDR3 nucleotides are TGTGCTAGTGGTATTCCCGGGACAGGGGTCATTCAGTACTTC.

This clonotype was seen repeatedly, ten times or more. The chain is built from TRBV9 and TRBJ2-1; 7 bases match TRBD2. Germline CDR1 is SGDLS and CDR2 is YYNGEE. This CDR3 has 13 amino acids. V gave up 3 bases and J gave up 10 bases; unmatched junction bases: 7. CDR3: CASSGGEGTEQFF. CDR3 DNA: TGTGCCAGCAGCGGGGGGGAGGGGACGGAGCAGTTCTTC. The entire variable domain, with the rest obtained from reference TRBV9 and TRBJ2-1, is as follows: DSGVTQTPKHLITATGQRVTLRCSPRSGDLSVYWYQQSLDQGLQFLIQYYNGEERAKGNILERFSAQQFPDLHSELNLSSLELGDSALYFCASSGGEGTEQFFGPGTRLTVL.

This clonotype turned up a few times. The chain carries TRBV4-2 and TRBJ1-1; D call uncertain. Between the trimmed V and J ends, which lost 1 base and 0 bases, there was a span of 6 bases. CDR3 length: 14 residues. Germline V CDR1 and CDR2: LGHNA, YNFKEQ. The DNA for the CDR3 is TGTGCCAGCAGCCAAGTTCCCCTGAACACTGAAGCTTTCTTT. As protein: CASSQVPLNTEAFF.

The chain is built from TRBV12-3 or TRBV12-4 and TRBJ2-2; D is uncertain. The CDR3 is 13 amino acids. V shed 3 bases and J shed 5 bases, with 7 bases lying between them. CDR3 DNA: TGTGCCAGCAGTTTTAAGGGAACCGGGGAGCTGTTTTTT. Translating gives CASSFKGTGELFF.

This chain connects TRBV6-1 to TRBJ2-2; 9 positions match TRBD1. The CDR3 extends over 16 amino acids. Germline V gene data show CDR1 as MNHNS and CDR2 as SASEGT. After removal of 6 bases from V and 4 bases from J, the junction contained 9 bases not matched to a gene. CDR3 nucleotide sequence: TGTGCCAGCAGACCACCGGGACAGGGTACCACCGGGGAGCTGTTTTTT. Protein: CASRPPGQGTTGELFF.

This clonotype was seen more than once but under ten times. The CDR3: CASSPDRGRGDTQYF. The CDR3 bases are TGTGCCAGCAGCCCGGACAGGGGACGGGGAGATACGCAGTATTTT. This chain joins TRBV7-8 and TRBJ2-3; 9 bases fit TRBD1. Losses at the gene ends were 5 bases for V and 5 bases for J; bases not matched to a gene: 8. Germline lookup yields CDR1 SGHVS and CDR2 FQNEAQ. This CDR3 spans 15 amino acids.

V is TRBV24-1 and J is TRBJ2-1; 7 bases align to TRBD1. The CDR3 spans 15 residues. The germline CDR1 and CDR2 sequences are KGHDR and SFDVKD. Trimming at V came to 2 bases and at J to 2 bases, leaving 2 bases not matched to a gene. The CDR3 protein is CATSDSGTAYNEQFF. The CDR3 DNA reads TGTGCCACCAGTGATTCTGGGACAGCCTACAATGAGCAGTTCTTC.

The gene calls are TRBV7-8 and TRBJ1-4; D is perhaps TRBD1 (6 bases). The CDR3 is 14 amino acids. Germline assignment: CDR1 SGHVS and CDR2 FQNEAQ. Trimming removed 5 bases from V and 3 bases from J, with 10 bases in between. CDR3 nucleotide sequence: TGTGCCAGCAGCGAAGACAGGCCTAATGAAAAACTGTTTTTT. It specifies CASSEDRPNEKLFF.

This clonotype was seen a handful of times. The chain is built from TRBV14 and TRBJ2-1; TRBD2 might be the D (5 bases). CDR1 is SGHDN and CDR2 is FVKESK in the germline V gene. This CDR3 has 18 residues. V gave up 1 base and J gave up 0 bases, with 16 bases separating them. CDR3 DNA: TGTGCCAGCAGCCAAGGTGAGCTAGCCCTGAGCTCCTACAATGAGCAGTTCTTC. This codes for CASSQGELALSSYNEQFF.

The rearrangement links TRBV20-1 to TRBJ2-3, with a weak D call TRBD2 (5 bases). Germline CDR1 DFQATT, CDR2 SNEGSKA (reference sequence). V was shortened by 2 bases and J by 4 bases, with 19 bases between the two germline ends. This CDR3 has 16 residues. The CDR3 sequence is CSARRLDRAEADTQYF. CDR3 sequence (DNA): TGCAGTGCTAGACGTCTGGACCGGGCGGAGGCAGATACGCAGTATTTT.

V is TRBV6-5 and J is TRBJ2-6, with D maybe TRBD2 (6 bases). The CDR3 sequence is 17 residues long. V was trimmed by 0 bases and J by 0 bases, leaving 9 bases between them. CDR1 is MNHEY, CDR2 SVGAGI, per germline. This CDR3 is CASSYSDGSSGANVLTF. Here the CDR3 DNA reads TGTGCCAGCAGTTACTCCGACGGGAGCTCTGGGGCCAACGTCCTGACTTTC.

This clonotype was detected a few times. The J gene is TRBJ2-2, the V gene TRBV14, with D possibly TRBD1 on 7 matching bases. Trimming removed 4 bases from V and 4 bases from J, with 16 bases in between. The CDR3 is 16 residues long. Germline V gene sequence: CDR1 SGHDN, CDR2 FVKESK. The CDR3, as DNA: TGTGCCAGCAGCCGCTTCGGAGGGGGCGGCACCGGGGAGCTGTTTTTT. As protein: CASSRFGGGGTGELFF.

The rearrangement joins TRBV7-2 to TRBJ2-1; D perhaps matches TRBD1 (6 bases). The CDR3 consists of 15 residues. V gave up 3 bases and J gave up 8 bases, with 17 bases separating them. Germline V gives CDR1 SGHTA, CDR2 FQGNSA. CDR3 nucleotides: TGTGCCAGCAGCTTTGAACAGGGAATTAGGGATGAGCAGTTCTTC. As protein: CASSFEQGIRDEQFF. The whole variable domain, filled in from reference TRBV7-2 and TRBJ2-1, reads GAGVSQSPSNKVTEKGKDVELRCDPISGHTALYWYRQSLGQGLEFLIYFQGNSAPDKSGLPSDRFSAERTGGSVSTLTIQRTQQEDSAVYLCASSFEQGIRDEQFFGPGTRLTVL.

This clonotype came up a few times. The chain couples TRBV29-1 to TRBJ2-1; 7 bases map to TRBD1. The ends lost 6 bases at V and 2 bases at J; junction bases unmatched: 7. CDR3 length: 14 amino acids. Germline CDR1 SQVTM, CDR2 ANQGSEA. DNA of the CDR3: TGCAGCGTCCGGGACAGTAGCGCCTACAATGAGCAGTTCTTC. As protein: CSVRDSSAYNEQFF.

This clonotype was recorded many times. CDR3 in DNA: TGCAGTGCTAGAGAGGAGGGTTCCTACGAGCAGTACGTC. This encodes CSAREEGSYEQYV. The chain joins TRBV20-1 to TRBJ2-7; a weak D match, TRBD2 (6 bases). The germline CDR1 and CDR2 sequences are DFQATT and SNEGSKA (reference sequence). The CDR3 contains 13 residues. Trimming cost V 0 bases and J 1 base, with 7 bases left between them.

In its sample, this clonotype was seen a few times. The chain recombines TRBV6-5 with TRBJ1-6, with D tentatively TRBD1 (6 bases). V lost 4 bases to trimming and J lost 1 base, with 11 bases between them. The germline gives CDR1 MNHEY, CDR2 SVGAGI. This CDR3 is 16 amino acids long. CDR3 in DNA: TGTGCCAGCAGTTCCGGACAGCTGTCCTATAATTCACCCCTCCACTTT. Translated, it gives CASSSGQLSYNSPLHF.